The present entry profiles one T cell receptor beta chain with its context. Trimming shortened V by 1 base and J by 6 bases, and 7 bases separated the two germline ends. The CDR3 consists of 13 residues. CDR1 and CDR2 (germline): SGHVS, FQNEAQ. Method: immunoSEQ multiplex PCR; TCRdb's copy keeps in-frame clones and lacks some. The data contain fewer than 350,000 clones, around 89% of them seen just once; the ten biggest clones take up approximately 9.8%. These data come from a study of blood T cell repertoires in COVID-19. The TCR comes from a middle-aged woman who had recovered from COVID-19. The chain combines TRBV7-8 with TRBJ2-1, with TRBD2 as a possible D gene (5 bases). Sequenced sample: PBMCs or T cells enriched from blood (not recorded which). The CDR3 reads CASSLVGSNEQFF. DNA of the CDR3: TGTGCCAGCAGCTTAGTAGGGAGCAATGAGCAGTTCTTC.